The following is a TCR beta chain sequence with its context. Its specificity is unknown. These data come from a study of siplizumab effects on memory and regulatory T cells. General study findings and limits: Siplizumab cultures yielded proliferating Tregs whose suppressive function was not confirmed. Assignment to unstimulated subsets succeeded for only a minor fraction of the alloreactive clones. Versus under 35% in controls, the mappable alloreactive CD4+ clones averaged roughly 70% Treg-derived with siplizumab.

The CDR3 sequence is 15 residues long. The ends were cut back, 4 bases at V and 0 bases at J, with 12 bases in the middle. Germline values: CDR1 LGHNA, CDR2 YNFKEQ. Profiling relied on immunoSEQ multiplex PCR, and the TCRdb table lists in-frame clones only, not all of them. Of nearly 95,000 clones listed, 90% to 95% were seen once; the top ten hold roughly 0.3%. This receptor was taken from a human donor in good health. The chain employs TRBV4-2 and TRBJ2-5; TRBD1 might be the D (6 bases). The source material was non-Treg CD4+ T cells sorted from blood. CDR3 nucleotides: TGTGCCAGCAGCCGGACAGATGAGTACCAAGAGACCCAGTACTTC. Translation: CASSRTDEYQETQYF.